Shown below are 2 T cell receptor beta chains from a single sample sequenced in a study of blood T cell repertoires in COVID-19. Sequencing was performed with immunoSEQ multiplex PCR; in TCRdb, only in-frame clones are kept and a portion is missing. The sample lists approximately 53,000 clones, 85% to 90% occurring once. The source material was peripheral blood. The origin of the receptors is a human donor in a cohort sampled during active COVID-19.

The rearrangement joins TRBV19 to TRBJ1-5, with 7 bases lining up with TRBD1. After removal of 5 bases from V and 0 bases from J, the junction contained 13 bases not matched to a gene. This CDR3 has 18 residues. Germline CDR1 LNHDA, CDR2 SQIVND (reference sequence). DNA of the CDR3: TGTGCCAGTAGTGAAGGGCTCAGGGGGTATCATAGCAATCAGCCCCAGCATTTT. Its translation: CASSEGLRGYHSNQPQHF.

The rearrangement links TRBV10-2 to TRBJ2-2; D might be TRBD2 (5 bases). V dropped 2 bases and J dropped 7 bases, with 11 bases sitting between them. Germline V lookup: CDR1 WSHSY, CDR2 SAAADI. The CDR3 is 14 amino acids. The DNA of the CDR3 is TGCGCCAGCAGTGAGAATACGGGAAGCGGGGAGCTGTTTTTT. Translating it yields CASSENTGSGELFF.